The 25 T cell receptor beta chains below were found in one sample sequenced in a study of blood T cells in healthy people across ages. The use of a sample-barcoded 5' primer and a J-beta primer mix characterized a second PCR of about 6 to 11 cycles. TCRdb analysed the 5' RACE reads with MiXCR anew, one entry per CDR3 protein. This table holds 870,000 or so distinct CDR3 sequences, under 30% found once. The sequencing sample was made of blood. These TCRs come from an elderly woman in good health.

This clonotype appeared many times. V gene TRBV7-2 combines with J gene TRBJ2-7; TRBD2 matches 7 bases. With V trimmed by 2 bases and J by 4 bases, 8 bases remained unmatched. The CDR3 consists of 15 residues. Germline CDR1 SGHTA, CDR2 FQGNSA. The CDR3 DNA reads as TGTGCCAGCAGCTTAAGGGGAGGGGAAGTTTACGAGCAGTACTTC. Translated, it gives CASSLRGGEVYEQYF. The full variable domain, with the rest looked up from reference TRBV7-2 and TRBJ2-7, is GAGVSQSPSNKVTEKGKDVELRCDPISGHTALYWYRQSLGQGLEFLIYFQGNSAPDKSGLPSDRFSAERTGGSVSTLTIQRTQQEDSAVYLCASSLRGGEVYEQYFGPGTRLTVT.

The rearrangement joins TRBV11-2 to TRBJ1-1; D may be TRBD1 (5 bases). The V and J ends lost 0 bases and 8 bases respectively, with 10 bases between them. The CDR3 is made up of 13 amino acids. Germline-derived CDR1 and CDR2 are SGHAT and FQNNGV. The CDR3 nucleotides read TGTGCCAGCAGCTTAGATCGTAAGGGGGAAGCTTTCTTT. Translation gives CASSLDRKGEAFF.

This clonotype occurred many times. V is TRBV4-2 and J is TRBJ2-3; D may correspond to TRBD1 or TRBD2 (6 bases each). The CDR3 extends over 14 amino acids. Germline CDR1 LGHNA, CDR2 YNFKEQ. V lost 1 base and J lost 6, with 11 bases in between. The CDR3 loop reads CASSQAGAGDTQYF. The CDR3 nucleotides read TGTGCCAGCAGCCAAGCGGGGGCGGGGGATACGCAGTATTTT.

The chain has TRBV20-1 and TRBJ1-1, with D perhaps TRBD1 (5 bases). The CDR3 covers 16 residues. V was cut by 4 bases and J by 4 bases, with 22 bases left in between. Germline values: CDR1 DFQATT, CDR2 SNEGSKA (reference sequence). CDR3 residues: CSATRAGRAGSTEAFF. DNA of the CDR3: TGCAGTGCTACAAGGGCCGGCAGGGCGGGAAGCACTGAAGCTTTCTTT.

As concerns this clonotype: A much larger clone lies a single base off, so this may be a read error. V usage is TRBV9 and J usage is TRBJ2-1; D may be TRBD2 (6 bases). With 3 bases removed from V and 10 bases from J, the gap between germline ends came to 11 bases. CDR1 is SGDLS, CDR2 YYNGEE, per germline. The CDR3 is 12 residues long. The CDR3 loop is CASSGTSREQFF. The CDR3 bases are TGTGCCAGCAGCGGAACTAGCAGAGAGCAGTTCTTC.

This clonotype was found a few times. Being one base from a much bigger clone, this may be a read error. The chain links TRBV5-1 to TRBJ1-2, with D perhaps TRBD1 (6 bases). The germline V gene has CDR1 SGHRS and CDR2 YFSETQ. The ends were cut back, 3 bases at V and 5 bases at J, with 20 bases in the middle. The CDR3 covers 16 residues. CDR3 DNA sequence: TGCGCCAGCAGCTCCAGTACAGGGAGTGTCTGTTATGGCTACACCTTC. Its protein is CASSSSTGSVCYGYTF. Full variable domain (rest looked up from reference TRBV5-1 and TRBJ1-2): KAGVTQTPRYLIKTRGQQVTLSCSPISGHRSVSWYQQTPGQGLQFLFEYFSETQRNKGNFPGRFSGRQFSNSRSEMNVSTLELGDSALYLCASSSSTGSVCYGYTFGSGTRLTVV.

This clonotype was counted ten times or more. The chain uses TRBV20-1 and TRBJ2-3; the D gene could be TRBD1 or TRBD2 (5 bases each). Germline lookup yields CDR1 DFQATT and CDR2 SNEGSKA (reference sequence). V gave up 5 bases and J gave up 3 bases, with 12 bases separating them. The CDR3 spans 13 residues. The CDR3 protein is CSAPGPITDTQYF. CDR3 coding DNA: TGCAGTGCTCCGGGACCCATAACAGATACGCAGTATTTT.

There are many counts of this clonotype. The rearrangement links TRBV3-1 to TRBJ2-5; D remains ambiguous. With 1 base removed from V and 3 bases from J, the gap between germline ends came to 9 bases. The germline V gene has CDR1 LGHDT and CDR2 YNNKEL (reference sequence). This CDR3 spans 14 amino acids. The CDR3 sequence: CASSQAQPKETQYF. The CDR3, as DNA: TGTGCCAGCAGCCAAGCGCAGCCTAAAGAGACCCAGTACTTC.

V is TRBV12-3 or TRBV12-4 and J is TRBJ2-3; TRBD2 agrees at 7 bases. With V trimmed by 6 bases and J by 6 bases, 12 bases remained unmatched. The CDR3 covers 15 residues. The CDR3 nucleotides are TGTGCCAGCAGGGGAGGGGCAGAGTTAGGGGATACGCAGTATTTT. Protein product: CASRGGAELGDTQYF.

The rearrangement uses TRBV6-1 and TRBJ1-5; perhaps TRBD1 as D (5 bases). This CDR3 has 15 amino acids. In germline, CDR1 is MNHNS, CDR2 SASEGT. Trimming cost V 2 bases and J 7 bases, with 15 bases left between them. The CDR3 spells CASSERVGVVQPQHF. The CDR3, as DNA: TGTGCCAGCAGTGAAAGAGTAGGGGTGGTCCAGCCCCAGCATTTT.

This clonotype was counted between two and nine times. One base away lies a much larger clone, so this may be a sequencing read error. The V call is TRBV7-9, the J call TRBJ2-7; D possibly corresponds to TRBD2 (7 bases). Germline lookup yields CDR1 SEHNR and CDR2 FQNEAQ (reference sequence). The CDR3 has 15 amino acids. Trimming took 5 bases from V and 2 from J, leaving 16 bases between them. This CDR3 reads CASSPGPGGTYEQYF. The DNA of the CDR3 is TGTGCCAGCAGCCCAGGGCCGGGGGGCACCTACGAGCAGTACTTC.

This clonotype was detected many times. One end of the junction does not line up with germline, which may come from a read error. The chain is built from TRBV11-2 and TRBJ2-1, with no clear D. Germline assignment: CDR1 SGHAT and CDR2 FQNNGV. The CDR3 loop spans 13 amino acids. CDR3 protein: CASSSREDNEQFF. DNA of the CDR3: TGCGCCAGCAGCTCACGCGAAGACAATGAGCAGTTCTTC.

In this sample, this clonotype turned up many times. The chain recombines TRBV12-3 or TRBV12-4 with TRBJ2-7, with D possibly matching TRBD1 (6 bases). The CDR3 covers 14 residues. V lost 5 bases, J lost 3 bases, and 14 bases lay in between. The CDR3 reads CASSKTGSYYEQYF. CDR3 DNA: TGTGCCAGCAGTAAGACAGGATCTTACTACGAGCAGTACTTC.

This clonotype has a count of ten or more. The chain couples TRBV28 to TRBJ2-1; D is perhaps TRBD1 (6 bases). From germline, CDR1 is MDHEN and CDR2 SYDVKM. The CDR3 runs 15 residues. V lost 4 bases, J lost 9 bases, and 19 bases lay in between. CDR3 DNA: TGTGCCAGCAGTTCCCGTTACTGGGGACACTTTGAGCAGTTCTTC. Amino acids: CASSSRYWGHFEQFF.

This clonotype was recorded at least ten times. The CDR3 is CASSLSRGRNIQYF. For the CDR3, the DNA is TGTGCCAGCAGTTTAAGCAGGGGCAGAAACATTCAGTACTTC. The gene calls are TRBV12-3 or TRBV12-4 and TRBJ2-4; tentatively, D is TRBD1 (6 bases). This CDR3 has 14 residues. Trimming took 2 bases from V and 6 from J, leaving 11 bases between them.

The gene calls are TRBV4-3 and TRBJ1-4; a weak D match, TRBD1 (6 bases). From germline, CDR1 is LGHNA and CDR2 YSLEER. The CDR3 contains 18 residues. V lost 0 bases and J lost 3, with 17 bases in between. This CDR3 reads CASSQDTGRRAPNEKLFF. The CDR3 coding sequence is TGCGCCAGCAGCCAAGATACAGGGAGGAGGGCACCTAATGAAAAACTGTTTTTT.

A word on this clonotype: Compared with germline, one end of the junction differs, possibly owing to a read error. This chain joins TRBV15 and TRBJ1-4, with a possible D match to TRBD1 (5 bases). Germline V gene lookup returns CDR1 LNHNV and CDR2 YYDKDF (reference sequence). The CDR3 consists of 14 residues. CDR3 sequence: CAASKGSGLEKLFF. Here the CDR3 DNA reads TGTGCCGCCAGCAAGGGGTCAGGGCTCGAAAAACTGTTTTTT. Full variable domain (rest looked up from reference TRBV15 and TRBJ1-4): DAMVIQNPRYQVTQFGKPVTLSCSQTLNHNVMYWYQQKSSQAPKLLFHYYDKDFNNEADTPDNFQSRRPNTSFCFLDIRSPGLGDTAMYLCAASKGSGLEKLFFGSGTQLSVL.

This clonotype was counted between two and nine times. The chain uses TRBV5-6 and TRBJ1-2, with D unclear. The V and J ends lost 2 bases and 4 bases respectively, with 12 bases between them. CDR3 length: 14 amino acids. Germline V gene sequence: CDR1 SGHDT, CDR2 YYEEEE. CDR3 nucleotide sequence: TGTGCCAGCAGCTTACCGACCGGCGGCTATGGCTACACCTTC. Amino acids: CASSLPTGGYGYTF.

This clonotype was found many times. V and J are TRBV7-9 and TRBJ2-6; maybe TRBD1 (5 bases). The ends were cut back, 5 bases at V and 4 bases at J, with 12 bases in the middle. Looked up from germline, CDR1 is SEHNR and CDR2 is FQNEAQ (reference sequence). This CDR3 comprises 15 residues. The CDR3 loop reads CASSQGVSGANVLTF. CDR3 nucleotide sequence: TGTGCCAGCAGCCAAGGGGTCTCAGGGGCCAACGTCCTGACTTTC.

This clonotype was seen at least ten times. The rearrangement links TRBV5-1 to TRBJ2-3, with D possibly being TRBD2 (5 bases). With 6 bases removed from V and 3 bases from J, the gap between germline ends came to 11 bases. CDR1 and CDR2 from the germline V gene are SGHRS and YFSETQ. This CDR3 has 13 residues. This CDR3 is CASKVPGTDTQYF. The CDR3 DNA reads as TGCGCCAGCAAAGTCCCGGGGACAGATACGCAGTATTTT.

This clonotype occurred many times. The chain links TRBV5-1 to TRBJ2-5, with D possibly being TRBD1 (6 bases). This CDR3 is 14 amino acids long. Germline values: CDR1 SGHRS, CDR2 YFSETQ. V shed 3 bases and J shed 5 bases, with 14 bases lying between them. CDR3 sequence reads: CASSSTGFWETQYF. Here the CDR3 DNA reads TGCGCCAGCAGCTCAACAGGGTTTTGGGAGACCCAGTACTTC.

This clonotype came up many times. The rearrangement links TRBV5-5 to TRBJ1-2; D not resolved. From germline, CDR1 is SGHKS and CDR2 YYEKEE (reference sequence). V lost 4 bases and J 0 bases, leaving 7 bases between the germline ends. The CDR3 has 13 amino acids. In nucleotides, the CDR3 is TGTGCCAGCAGCGTGGCCACTAACTATGGCTACACCTTC. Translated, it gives CASSVATNYGYTF. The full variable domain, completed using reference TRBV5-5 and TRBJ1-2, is DAGVTQSPTHLIKTRGQQVTLRCSPISGHKSVSWYQQVLGQGPQFIFQYYEKEERGRGNFPDRFSARQFPNYSSELNVNALLLGDSALYLCASSVATNYGYTFGSGTRLTVV.

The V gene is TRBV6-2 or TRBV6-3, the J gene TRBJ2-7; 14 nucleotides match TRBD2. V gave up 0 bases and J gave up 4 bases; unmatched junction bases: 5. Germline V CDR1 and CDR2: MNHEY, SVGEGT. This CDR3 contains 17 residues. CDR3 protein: CASSYSTSGGARYEQYF. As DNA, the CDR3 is TGTGCCAGCAGTTACTCGACTAGCGGGGGGGCGAGATACGAGCAGTACTTC.

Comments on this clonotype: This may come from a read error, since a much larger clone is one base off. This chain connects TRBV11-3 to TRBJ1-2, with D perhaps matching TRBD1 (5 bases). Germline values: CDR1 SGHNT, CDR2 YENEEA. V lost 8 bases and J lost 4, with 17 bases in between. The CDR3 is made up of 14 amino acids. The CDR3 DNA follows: TGTGCCAGCGGCACCCAGGGTAGGCCCTATGGCTACACCTTC. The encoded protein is CASGTQGRPYGYTF.

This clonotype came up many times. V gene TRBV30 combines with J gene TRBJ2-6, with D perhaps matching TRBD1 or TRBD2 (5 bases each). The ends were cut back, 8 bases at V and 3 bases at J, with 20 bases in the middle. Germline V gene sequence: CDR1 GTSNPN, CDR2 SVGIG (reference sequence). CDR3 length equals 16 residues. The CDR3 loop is CAGKGDPALGANVLTF. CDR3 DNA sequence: TGTGCCGGGAAAGGGGACCCTGCCCTTGGGGCCAACGTCCTGACTTTC.